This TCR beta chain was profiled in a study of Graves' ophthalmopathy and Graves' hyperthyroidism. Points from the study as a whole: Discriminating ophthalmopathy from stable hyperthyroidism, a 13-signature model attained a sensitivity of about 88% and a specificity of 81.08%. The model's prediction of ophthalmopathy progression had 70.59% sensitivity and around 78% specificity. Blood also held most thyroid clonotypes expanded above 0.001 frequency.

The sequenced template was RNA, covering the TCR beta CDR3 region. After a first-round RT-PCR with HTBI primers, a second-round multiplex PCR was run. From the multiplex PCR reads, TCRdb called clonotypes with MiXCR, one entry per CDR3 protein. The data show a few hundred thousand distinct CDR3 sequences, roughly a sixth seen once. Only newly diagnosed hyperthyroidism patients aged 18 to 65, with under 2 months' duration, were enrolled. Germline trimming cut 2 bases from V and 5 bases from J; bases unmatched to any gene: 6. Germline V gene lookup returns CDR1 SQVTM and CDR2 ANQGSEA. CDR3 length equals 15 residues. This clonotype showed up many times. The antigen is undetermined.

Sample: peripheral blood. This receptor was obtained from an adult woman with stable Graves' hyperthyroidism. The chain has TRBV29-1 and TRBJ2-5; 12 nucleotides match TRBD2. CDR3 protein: CSVEPLAGGRETQYF. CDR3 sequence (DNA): TGCAGCGTTGAACCCCTAGCGGGAGGGCGGGAGACCCAGTACTTC.